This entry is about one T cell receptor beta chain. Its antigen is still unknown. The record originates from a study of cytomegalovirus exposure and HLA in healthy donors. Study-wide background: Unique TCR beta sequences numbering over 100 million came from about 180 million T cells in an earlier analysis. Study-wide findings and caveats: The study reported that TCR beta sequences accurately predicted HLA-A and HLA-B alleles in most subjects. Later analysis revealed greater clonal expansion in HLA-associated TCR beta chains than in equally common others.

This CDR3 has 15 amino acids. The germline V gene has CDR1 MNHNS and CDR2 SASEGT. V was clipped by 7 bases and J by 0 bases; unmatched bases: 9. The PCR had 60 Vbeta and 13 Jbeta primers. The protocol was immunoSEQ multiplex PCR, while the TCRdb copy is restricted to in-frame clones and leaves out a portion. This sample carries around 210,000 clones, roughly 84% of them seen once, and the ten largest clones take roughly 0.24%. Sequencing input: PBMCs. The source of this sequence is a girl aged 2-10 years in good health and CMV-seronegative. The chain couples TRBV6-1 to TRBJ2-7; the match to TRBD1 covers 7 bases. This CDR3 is CASNSGQDTSYEQYF. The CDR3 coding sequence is TGTGCCAGCAACTCTGGACAGGATACCTCCTACGAGCAGTACTTC.